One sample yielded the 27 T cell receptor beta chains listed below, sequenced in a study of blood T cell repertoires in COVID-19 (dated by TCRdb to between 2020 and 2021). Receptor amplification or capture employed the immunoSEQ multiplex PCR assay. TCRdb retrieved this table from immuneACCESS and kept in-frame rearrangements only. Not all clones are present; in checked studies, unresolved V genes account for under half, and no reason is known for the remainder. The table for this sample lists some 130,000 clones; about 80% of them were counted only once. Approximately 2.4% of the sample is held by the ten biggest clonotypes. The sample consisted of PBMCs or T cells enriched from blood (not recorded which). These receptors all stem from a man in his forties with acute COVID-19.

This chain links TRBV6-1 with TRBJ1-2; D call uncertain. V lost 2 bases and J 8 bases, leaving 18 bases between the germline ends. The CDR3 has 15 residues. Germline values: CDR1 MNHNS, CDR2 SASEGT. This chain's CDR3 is CASSETLTRLVGYTF. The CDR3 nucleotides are TGTGCCAGCAGTGAAACTCTGACGCGGCTCGTCGGCTACACCTTC.

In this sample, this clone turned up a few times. CDR3 protein: CASSRQGDQPQHF. CDR3 bases: TGTGCCAGCAGCCGACAAGGCGATCAGCCCCAGCATTTT. V is TRBV3-1 (or the pseudogene TRBV3-2) and J is TRBJ1-5; D is undetermined. This CDR3 comprises 13 residues. The ends were cut back, 4 bases at V and 5 bases at J, with 9 bases in the middle. CDR1 LGHDT and CDR2 YNNKEL come from the germline V gene (reference sequence).

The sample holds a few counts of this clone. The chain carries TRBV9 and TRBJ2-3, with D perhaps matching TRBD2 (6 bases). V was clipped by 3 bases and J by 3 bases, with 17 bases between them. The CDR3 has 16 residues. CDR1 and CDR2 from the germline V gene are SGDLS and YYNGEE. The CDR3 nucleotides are TGTGCCAGCAGCGAGGGCGGAGGGCTATCTACAGATACGCAGTATTTT. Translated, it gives CASSEGGGLSTDTQYF.

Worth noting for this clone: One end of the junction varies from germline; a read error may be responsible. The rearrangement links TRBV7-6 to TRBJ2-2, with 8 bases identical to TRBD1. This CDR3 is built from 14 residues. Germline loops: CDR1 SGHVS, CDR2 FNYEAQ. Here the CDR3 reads CASTLGQGTGELFF. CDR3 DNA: TGTGCCAGCACCTTAGGACAGGGAACCGGGGAGCTGTTTTTT.

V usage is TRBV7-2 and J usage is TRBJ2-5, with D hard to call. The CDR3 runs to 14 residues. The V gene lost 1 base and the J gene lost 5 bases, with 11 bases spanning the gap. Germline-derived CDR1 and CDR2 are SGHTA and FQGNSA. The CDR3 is CASSLVFSRETQYF. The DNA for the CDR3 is TGTGCCAGCAGCTTAGTATTTTCCCGGGAGACCCAGTACTTC.

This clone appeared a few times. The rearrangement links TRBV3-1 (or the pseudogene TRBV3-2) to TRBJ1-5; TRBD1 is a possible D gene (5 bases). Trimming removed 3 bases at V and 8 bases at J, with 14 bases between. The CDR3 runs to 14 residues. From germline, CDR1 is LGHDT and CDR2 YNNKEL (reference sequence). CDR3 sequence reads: CASSHWQAGEPQHF. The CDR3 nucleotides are TGTGCCAGCAGCCACTGGCAGGCGGGGGAGCCCCAGCATTTT.

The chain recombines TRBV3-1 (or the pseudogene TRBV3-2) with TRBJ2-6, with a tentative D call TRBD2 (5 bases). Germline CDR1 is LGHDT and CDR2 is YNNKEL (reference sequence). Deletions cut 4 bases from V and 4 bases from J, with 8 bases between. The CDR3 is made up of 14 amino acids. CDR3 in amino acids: CASSLASGANVLTF. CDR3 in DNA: TGTGCCAGCAGCCTAGCGAGCGGGGCCAACGTCCTGACTTTC.

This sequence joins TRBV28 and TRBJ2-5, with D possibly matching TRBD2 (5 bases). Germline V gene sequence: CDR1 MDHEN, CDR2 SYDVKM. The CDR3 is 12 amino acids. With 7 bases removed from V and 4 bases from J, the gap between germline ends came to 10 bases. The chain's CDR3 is CASMRAGETQYF. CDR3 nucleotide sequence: TGTGCCAGCATGAGGGCCGGAGAGACCCAGTACTTC. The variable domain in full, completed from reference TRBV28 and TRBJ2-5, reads DVKVTQSSRYLVKRTGEKVFLECVQDMDHENMFWYRQDPGLGLRLIYFSYDVKMKEKGDIPEGYSVSREKKERFSLILESASTNQTSMYLCASMRAGETQYFGPGTRLLVL.

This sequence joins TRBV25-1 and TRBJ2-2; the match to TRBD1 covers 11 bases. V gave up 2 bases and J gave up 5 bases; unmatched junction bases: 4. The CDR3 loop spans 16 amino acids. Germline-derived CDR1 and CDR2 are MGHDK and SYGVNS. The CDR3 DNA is TGTGCCAGCAGTGAACCGGGACAGGGGGTGACCGGGGAGCTGTTTTTT. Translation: CASSEPGQGVTGELFF.

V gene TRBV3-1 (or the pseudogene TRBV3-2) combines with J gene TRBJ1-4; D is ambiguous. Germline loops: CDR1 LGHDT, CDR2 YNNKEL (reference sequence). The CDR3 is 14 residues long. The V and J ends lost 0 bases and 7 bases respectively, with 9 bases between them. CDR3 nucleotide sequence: TGTGCCAGCAGCCAAGAGGGCCGCCTTGAAAAACTGTTTTTT. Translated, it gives CASSQEGRLEKLFF.

CDR3: CASSRGEQYF. Written as DNA, the CDR3 is TGTGCCAGCAGCCGGGGAGAGCAGTACTTC. The chain has TRBV28 and TRBJ2-7; possible D gene TRBD2, 5 bases. The CDR3 is made up of 10 amino acids. The ends were cut back, 6 bases at V and 7 bases at J, with 7 bases in the middle. Germline-derived CDR1 and CDR2 are MDHEN and SYDVKM.

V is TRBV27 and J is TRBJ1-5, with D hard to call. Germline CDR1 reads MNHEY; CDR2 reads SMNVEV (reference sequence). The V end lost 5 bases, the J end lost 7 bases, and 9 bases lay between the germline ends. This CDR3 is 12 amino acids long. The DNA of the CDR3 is TGTGCCAGCAGTCATGAGGGACAGCCCCAGCATTTT. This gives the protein CASSHEGQPQHF.

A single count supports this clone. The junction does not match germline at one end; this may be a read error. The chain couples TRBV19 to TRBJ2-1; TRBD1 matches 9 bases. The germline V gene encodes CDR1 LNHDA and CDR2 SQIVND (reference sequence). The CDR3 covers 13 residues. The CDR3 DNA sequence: TGTGCCAGTAGTCCCTCAGGGACAGGGAATGTGCTCTTC. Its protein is CASSPSGTGNVLF.

CDR3 loop: CASSPLGGEDTQYF. For the CDR3, the DNA is TGCGCCAGCAGCCCTCTAGGCGGGGAAGATACGCAGTATTTT. The chain joins TRBV5-1 to TRBJ2-3; tentatively, D is TRBD2 (6 bases). The CDR3 is made up of 14 amino acids. Trimming shortened V by 4 bases and J by 5 bases, and 14 bases separated the two germline ends. Germline V lookup: CDR1 SGHRS, CDR2 YFSETQ. Full variable domain (remainder filled in from reference TRBV5-1 and TRBJ2-3): KAGVTQTPRYLIKTRGQQVTLSCSPISGHRSVSWYQQTPGQGLQFLFEYFSETQRNKGNFPGRFSGRQFSNSRSEMNVSTLELGDSALYLCASSPLGGEDTQYFGPGTRLTVL.

The chain's CDR3 is CASSPTERKQFF. For the CDR3, the DNA is TGTGCCAGCAGCCCCACGGAGAGGAAGCAGTTCTTC. J is TRBJ2-1 and V is TRBV11-2; D gene ambiguous. Trimming took off 5 bases at V and 11 bases at J, with 13 bases between the two ends. CDR3 size: 12 residues. Germline loops: CDR1 SGHAT, CDR2 FQNNGV.

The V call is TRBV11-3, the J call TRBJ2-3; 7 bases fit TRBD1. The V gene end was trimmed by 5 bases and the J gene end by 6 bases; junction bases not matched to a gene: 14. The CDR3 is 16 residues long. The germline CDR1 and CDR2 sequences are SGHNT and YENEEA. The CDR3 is CASSPDRDGVTDTQYF. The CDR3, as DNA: TGTGCCAGCAGCCCCGACAGGGACGGAGTGACGGATACGCAGTATTTT.

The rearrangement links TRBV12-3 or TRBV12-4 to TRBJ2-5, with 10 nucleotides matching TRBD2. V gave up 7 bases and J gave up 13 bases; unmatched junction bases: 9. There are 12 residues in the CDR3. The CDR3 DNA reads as TGTGCCAGCAATTCCCTAGCGGGAGTTACGTACTTC. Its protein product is CASNSLAGVTYF.

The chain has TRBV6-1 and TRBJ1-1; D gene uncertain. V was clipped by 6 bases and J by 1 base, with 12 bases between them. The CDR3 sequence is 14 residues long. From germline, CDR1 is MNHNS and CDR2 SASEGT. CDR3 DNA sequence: TGTGCCAGCAGCCTCCCCCAGTGGAACACTGAAGCTTTCTTT. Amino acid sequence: CASSLPQWNTEAFF.

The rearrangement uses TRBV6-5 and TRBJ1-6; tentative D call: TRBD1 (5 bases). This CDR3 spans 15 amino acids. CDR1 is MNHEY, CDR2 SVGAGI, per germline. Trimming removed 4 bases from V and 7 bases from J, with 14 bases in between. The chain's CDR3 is CASSSTGGENSPLHF. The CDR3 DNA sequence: TGTGCCAGCAGTTCCACCGGGGGAGAAAATTCACCCCTCCACTTT.

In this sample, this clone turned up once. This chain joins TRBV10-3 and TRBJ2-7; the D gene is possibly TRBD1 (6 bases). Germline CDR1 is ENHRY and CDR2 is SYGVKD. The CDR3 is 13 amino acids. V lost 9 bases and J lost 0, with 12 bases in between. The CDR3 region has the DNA TGTGCCATGCATCGGGACACCTCCTACGAGCAGTACTTC. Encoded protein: CAMHRDTSYEQYF.

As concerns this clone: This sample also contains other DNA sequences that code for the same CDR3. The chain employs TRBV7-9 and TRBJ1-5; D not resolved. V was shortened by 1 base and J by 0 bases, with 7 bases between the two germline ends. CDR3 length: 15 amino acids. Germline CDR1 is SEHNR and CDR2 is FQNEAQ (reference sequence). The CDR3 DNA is TGTGCCAGCAGCTTAGGCAGTGGTAGCAATCAGCCCCAGCATTTT. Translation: CASSLGSGSNQPQHF.

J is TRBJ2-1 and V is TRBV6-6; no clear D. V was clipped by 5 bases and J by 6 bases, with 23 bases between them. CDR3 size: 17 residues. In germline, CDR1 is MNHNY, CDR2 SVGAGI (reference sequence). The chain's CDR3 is CASSRTPLSGALNEQFF. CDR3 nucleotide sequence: TGTGCCAGCAGTCGAACCCCTTTGAGTGGAGCGCTCAATGAGCAGTTCTTC.

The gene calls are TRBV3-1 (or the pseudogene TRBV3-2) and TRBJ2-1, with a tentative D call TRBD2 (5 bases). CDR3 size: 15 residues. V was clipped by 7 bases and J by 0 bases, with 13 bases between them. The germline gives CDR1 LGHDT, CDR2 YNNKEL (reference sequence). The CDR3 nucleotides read TGTGCCAGCATGAAGTACGGGGACTCCTACAATGAGCAGTTCTTC. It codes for CASMKYGDSYNEQFF.

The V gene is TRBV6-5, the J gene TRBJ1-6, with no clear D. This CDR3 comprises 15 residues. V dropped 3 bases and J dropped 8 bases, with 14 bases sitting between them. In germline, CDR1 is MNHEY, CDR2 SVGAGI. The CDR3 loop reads CASSYGDHRDSPLHF. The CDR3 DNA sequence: TGTGCCAGCAGTTATGGTGACCATCGGGATTCACCCCTCCACTTT.

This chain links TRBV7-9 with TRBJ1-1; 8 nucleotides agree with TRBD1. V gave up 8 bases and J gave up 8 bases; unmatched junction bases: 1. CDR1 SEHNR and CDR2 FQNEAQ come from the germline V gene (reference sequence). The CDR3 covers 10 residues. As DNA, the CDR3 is TGTGCCAGCGGACAGGGCGAAGCTTTCTTT. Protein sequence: CASGQGEAFF.

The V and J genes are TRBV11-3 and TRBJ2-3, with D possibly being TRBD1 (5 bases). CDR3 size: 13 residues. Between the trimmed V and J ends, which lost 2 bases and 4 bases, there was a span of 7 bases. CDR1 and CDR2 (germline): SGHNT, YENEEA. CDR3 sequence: CASSLTGPDTQYF. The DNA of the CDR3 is TGTGCCAGCAGCTTAACAGGTCCAGATACGCAGTATTTT. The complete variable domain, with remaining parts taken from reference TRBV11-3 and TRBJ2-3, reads EAGVVQSPRYKIIEKKQPVAFWCNPISGHNTLYWYLQNLGQGPELLIRYENEEAVDDSQLPKDRFSAERLKGVDSTLKIQPAELGDSAVYLCASSLTGPDTQYFGPGTRLTVL.

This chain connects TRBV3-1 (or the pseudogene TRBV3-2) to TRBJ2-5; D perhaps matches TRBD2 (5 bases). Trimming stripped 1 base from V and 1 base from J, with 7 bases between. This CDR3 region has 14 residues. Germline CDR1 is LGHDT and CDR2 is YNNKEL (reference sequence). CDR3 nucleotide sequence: TGTGCCAGCAGCCAAGGGAGGAGCCAAGAGACCCAGTACTTC. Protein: CASSQGRSQETQYF.